What follows describes a single TCR beta chain. It has no known antigen specificity. Each CD8+ T cell subset was flow-sorted in triplicate, with over 250,000 cells per subset placed directly into RLT lysis buffer. To keep memory contaminants out, a stringent definition of naive CD8+ T cells was applied: CD45RO-CCR7+CD27+CD95-. Using standard density gradient centrifugation, peripheral blood mononuclear cells were isolated from buffy coats. A FACSAria III was used to flow-sort naive CXCR3-negative and CXCR3-positive CD8+ T cells. An RNeasy Mini Kit was used to extract total RNA from the sorted cells. The source of the sample is a study of CXCR3-negative and CXCR3-positive naive CD8 T cells (dated by TCRdb to between 2019 and 2020). Some background on the complete study: In total, about 140 million TRB reads were obtained, or roughly 1.5 +/- 0.3 million reads per library. For the TRBV-TRBJ cluster analysis, the naive subsets came from a handful of donors, while the memory cells came from 3 donors. Diversity and physicochemical repertoire analyses covered around 10 donors pooled from two independent experiments. The full study reports these points: CXCR3 expression partially decreased after cryopreservation, so most assays used freshly isolated PBMCs. Comparably high repertoire diversity was found in both naive subsets, whereas much lower repertoire diversity was found in memory CD8+ T cells. Because surface CD5, which is linked to self-reactivity in mice, was comparable between the naive subsets, TCR interaction strength was also inferred from TRB CDR3 physicochemical properties. Within the same donor, TRBV-TRBJ usage looked similar between naive CXCR3-negative and CXCR3-positive cells, but memory cells had distinct patterns. Compared with CXCR3-negative naive cells, CXCR3-positive naive cells had TRB CDR3s with higher hydrophobicity (lower Kidera factor 4), lower energy, and higher strength and volume indices.

Sequencing was carried out with a NextSeq 550. The Human TCR Profiling Kit (MiLaboratory) was used to prepare UMI-labeled 5' RACE TRB cDNA libraries. cDNA synthesis used the entire amount of extracted RNA, and PCR amplification then used the entire amount of cDNA produced. Libraries were prepared in parallel with an identical number of PCR cycles. Concerning the study's data processing: With a minimum of two reads required per UMI, MIGEC and MiXCR pulled out about 54,000 +/- 9,700 unique UMI-labeled TRB cDNA molecules from each library. On average, each library contained about 40,000 +/- 10,000 functional in-frame TRB CDR3 nucleotide clonotypes without stop codons. After downsampling to 5000 UMI-labeled TRB molecules per sample, diversity metrics such as normalized Shannon-Wiener and Chao1 were calculated in VDJtools. VDJtools computed clonotype-size-weighted physicochemical properties of the central five CDR3 residues: interaction energy, strength, volume and Kidera factor 4. TCRdb reprocessed the reads into one record per CDR3 protein sequence, lacking DNA. The V and J calls here are based on TCRdb, not the publication. The sample's clone listing holds several thousand distinct CDR3 sequences. The ten top clones hold roughly 0.98% of the sample.

The specimen was naive CXCR3- CD8+ T cells from blood. In light of the paper, this sample's cell subset or site label describes: CD45RO-CCR7+CD27+CD95- naive CD8+ T cells lacking CXCR3 (TNR3-). This clonotype originated in a human donor in good health. Some clones in this sample may be carry-over from other donors' samples.

The CDR3 protein sequence reads: CSARDLPGPAYEQYF. Recombination joined TRBV20-1 with TRBJ2-7. CDR1 DFQATT and CDR2 SNEGSKA were looked up in the germline V gene (reference sequence). The CDR3, from cysteine to phenylalanine, totals 15 residues. This entry has no DNA.